This T cell receptor beta chain comes out of a study of cytomegalovirus exposure and HLA in healthy donors. Study results and limitations: One variant, a missense change in DCLRE1C, was linked in a later analysis to TCR beta V- and J-gene trimming. Immune exposure information available was restricted to CMV serostatus.

CDR3 length: 14 amino acids. Per the germline V gene, CDR1 is SEHNR and CDR2 is FQNEAQ (reference sequence). Trimming stripped 1 base from V and 6 bases from J, with 10 bases between. In its sample, this clone was seen a few times. What it binds is unknown. With 60 Vbeta and 13 Jbeta primers, the PCR was carried out. Generated by immunoSEQ multiplex PCR, the TCRdb table keeps only in-frame clones and is missing some. The table has roughly 150,000 clones, 84% seen once. The clonotype was recovered from a boy aged 2 to 10 in good health and CMV-seronegative. The sample was PBMCs. The gene calls are TRBV7-9 and TRBJ2-1; D is possibly TRBD2 (6 bases). For the CDR3, the DNA is TGTGCCAGCAGCTTAGTGGGCGGGATCAATGAGCAGTTCTTC. It codes for CASSLVGGINEQFF. Complete variable domain (other parts from reference TRBV7-9 and TRBJ2-1): DTGVSQNPRHKITKRGQNVTFRCDPISEHNRLYWYRQTLGQGPEFLTYFQNEAQLEKSRLLSDRFSAERPKGSFSTLEIQRTEQGDSAMYLCASSLVGGINEQFFGPGTRLTVL.